This T cell receptor (beta chain) appears in the sequencing data of a study of blood T cells in healthy people across ages. Then a second PCR, running about 7 to 11 cycles, was carried out with a sample-barcoded 5' primer and a J-beta primer mix. TCRdb analysed the 5' RACE reads with MiXCR anew, one entry per CDR3 protein. The sample gives 500,000 to 650,000 distinct CDR3 sequences, about 28% of which show up once; approximately 4% is in the top ten. The sample was also reused in another study, on T cells of mothers and their children. That investigation notes: There was no detection of any persistent microchimeric T cell clones.

The material sequenced was blood. This sequence originates from a boy aged 2-15 years in good health.

The CDR3 nucleotides are TGTGCCAGCAGCTCCTTCGGACAGGGGAGCACTGAAGCTTTCTTT. Translating it yields CASSSFGQGSTEAFF. The chain recombines TRBV5-5 with TRBJ1-1; 9 nucleotides align to TRBD1. The CDR3 extends over 15 amino acids. V lost 3 bases, J lost 4 bases, and 7 bases stayed unmatched. The germline CDR1 and CDR2 sequences are SGHKS and YYEKEE (reference sequence). Filled out from reference TRBV5-5 and TRBJ1-1, the complete variable domain reads DAGVTQSPTHLIKTRGQQVTLRCSPISGHKSVSWYQQVLGQGPQFIFQYYEKEERGRGNFPDRFSARQFPNYSSELNVNALLLGDSALYLCASSSFGQGSTEAFFGQGTRLTVV.